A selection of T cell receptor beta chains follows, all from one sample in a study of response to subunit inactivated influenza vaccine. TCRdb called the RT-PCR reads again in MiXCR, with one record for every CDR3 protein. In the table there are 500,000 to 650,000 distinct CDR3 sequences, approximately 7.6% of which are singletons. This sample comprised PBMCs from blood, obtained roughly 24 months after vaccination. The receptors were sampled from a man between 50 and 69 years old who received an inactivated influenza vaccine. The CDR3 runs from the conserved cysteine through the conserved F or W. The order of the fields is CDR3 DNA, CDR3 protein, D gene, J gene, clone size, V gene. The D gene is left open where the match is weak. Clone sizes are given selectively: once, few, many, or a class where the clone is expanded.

TGTGCCAGCAGCTTTTACGGGGGAACCGACTACTACGAGCAGTACTTC | CASSFYGGTDYYEQYF | - | TRBJ2-7 | many | TRBV11-2
TGCAGTGCTAGGGGACAGGAGATAATCCAGAACACTGAAGCTTTCTTT | CSARGQEIIQNTEAFF | TRBD1 | TRBJ1-1 | many | TRBV20-1
TGCAGCGTTGCCGGGACAGGGAGGTTGGAGGGCTACACCTTC | CSVAGTGRLEGYTF | TRBD1 | TRBJ1-2 | many | TRBV29-1
TGTGCCAGCAGCGTGGGAGCGGCCCCCCTCAATGAGCAGTTCTTC | CASSVGAAPLNEQFF | - | TRBJ2-1 | - | TRBV9
TGTGCCAGCAGCCCCAGTGAAGGGGTCTACGGCTACACCTTC | CASSPSEGVYGYTF | - | TRBJ1-2 | - | TRBV3-1
TGTGCCAGCAGTGATGGGACAGGGGGAAGAAAACTGTTTTTT | CASSDGTGGRKLFF | TRBD1 | TRBJ1-4 | - | TRBV25-1
TGCGCCAGCAGCTTTAACCCGGATCGACAGCAGCAGTTCTTC | CASSFNPDRQQQFF | - | TRBJ2-1 | many | TRBV5-1
TGTGCCAGCAGCTTTTCCCCCACCGGGGAGCTGTTTTTT | CASSFSPTGELFF | - | TRBJ2-2 | - | TRBV5-6
TGTGCCAGCAGCGTAGGATTAGGGTCAGGGCAAGAGACCCAGTACTTC | CASSVGLGSGQETQYF | - | TRBJ2-5 | few | TRBV9
TGTGCCAGCAGTTTTTTTGGCAGGGGCAACACAGATACGCAGTATTTT | CASSFFGRGNTDTQYF | - | TRBJ2-3 | few | TRBV28
TGTGCCAGCAGCTTGTTTCAGGGGGCGACCTACGAGCAGTACTTC | CASSLFQGATYEQYF | TRBD1 | TRBJ2-7 | few | TRBV5-5